A selection of T cell receptor beta chains follows, all from one sample in a study of Graves' ophthalmopathy and Graves' hyperthyroidism. MiXCR was run by TCRdb on the multiplex PCR reads, yielding one entry per CDR3 protein. The table records 500,000 to 800,000 distinct CDR3 sequences, 35% to 50% of them present only once. The specimen was peripheral blood. The receptor source for this set is an adult man with Graves' ophthalmopathy. Each CDR3 is given with its conserved first and last residue. Fields, in order: CDR3 protein, CDR3 DNA, V gene, D gene, clone size, J gene. D genes are given only for firm matches. Not all rows give a size; the values are once, few, many and, for expanded clones, a class.

CDR3: CASSQRDIGNQPQHF
DNA: TGCGCCAGCAGCCAACGGGACATCGGCAATCAGCCCCAGCATTTT
V: TRBV4-1
D: -
size: many
J: TRBJ1-5

CDR3: CACLGGDLGQNEKLFF
DNA: TGTGCCTGCCTTGGGGGGGATTTGGGCCAGAATGAAAAACTGTTTTTT
V: TRBV5-6
D: -
size: once
J: TRBJ1-4

CDR3: CSARGPDSYGYTF
DNA: TGCAGTGCTAGAGGACCGGACTCCTATGGCTACACCTTC
V: TRBV20-1
D: -
size: many
J: TRBJ1-2

CDR3: CASSSAGQGEVTQYF
DNA: TGTGCCAGCAGTTCAGCGGGACAGGGGGAGGTGACCCAGTACTTC
V: TRBV12-3/TRBV12-4
D: TRBD1
size: few
J: TRBJ2-5

CDR3: CASSLVGMAGETQYF
DNA: TGTGCCAGCAGCTTAGTGGGTATGGCAGGGGAGACCCAGTACTTC
V: TRBV7-9
D: -
size: -
J: TRBJ2-5

CDR3: CALQGSTNEKLFF
DNA: TGTGCTCTACAGGGATCGACTAATGAAAAACTGTTTTTT
V: TRBV25-1
D: -
size: -
J: TRBJ1-4

CDR3: CSAQGSLGSAPNYGYTF
DNA: TGCAGTGCCCAAGGATCGTTGGGGTCAGCGCCTAACTATGGCTACACCTTC
V: TRBV20-1
D: -
size: many
J: TRBJ1-2

CDR3: CSARVAGGYTEELFF
DNA: TGCAGTGCTAGAGTTGCGGGAGGTTATACCGAGGAGCTGTTTTTT
V: TRBV20-1
D: TRBD2
size: -
J: TRBJ2-2

CDR3: CASSIEGRVNQPQHF
DNA: TGTGCCAGTAGTATAGAGGGCAGGGTTAATCAGCCCCAGCATTTT
V: TRBV19
D: -
size: -
J: TRBJ1-5

CDR3: CANSTGGVYQPQHF
DNA: TGTGCCAACAGTACCGGAGGGGTGTATCAGCCCCAGCATTTT
V: TRBV12-3/TRBV12-4
D: -
size: -
J: TRBJ1-5

CDR3: CASSEGSSYNEQFF
DNA: TGTGCCAGCAGTGAGGGGAGCTCCTACAATGAGCAGTTCTTC
V: TRBV7-8
D: -
size: -
J: TRBJ2-1

CDR3: CASSSTGSGEAFF
DNA: TGTGCCAGCAGTTCGACAGGGTCCGGTGAAGCTTTCTTT
V: TRBV12-3/TRBV12-4
D: TRBD1
size: many
J: TRBJ1-1

CDR3: CSARGLDQPQYF
DNA: TGCAGTGCGAGAGGTCTGGATCAGCCCCAGTACTTC
V: TRBV20-1
D: -
size: -
J: TRBJ2-5

CDR3: CASSSPAATNEKLFF
DNA: TGTGCCAGCAGCTCACCGGCGGCAACTAATGAAAAACTGTTTTTT
V: TRBV11-2
D: -
size: few
J: TRBJ1-4

CDR3: CASSSTDRGAFSGANVLTF
DNA: TGTGCCAGCAGCTCGACGGACAGGGGCGCCTTCTCTGGGGCCAACGTCCTGACTTTC
V: TRBV7-9
D: TRBD1
size: -
J: TRBJ2-6

CDR3: CASSSRPQETQYF
DNA: TGTGCCAGCAGCTCACGCCCCCAAGAGACCCAGTACTTC
V: TRBV7-2
D: -
size: many
J: TRBJ2-5

CDR3: CASSFTSGIPGELFF
DNA: TGCGCCAGCAGCTTTACTAGCGGGATTCCCGGGGAGCTGTTTTTT
V: TRBV5-1
D: TRBD2
size: few
J: TRBJ2-2

CDR3: CASTNRDRANVLTF
DNA: TGTGCCAGCACCAACCGGGACAGGGCCAACGTCCTGACTTTC
V: TRBV7-2
D: -
size: -
J: TRBJ2-6

CDR3: CATRGQGAVTEAFF
DNA: TGTGCCACCAGGGGACAGGGGGCAGTTACTGAAGCTTTCTTT
V: TRBV24-1
D: TRBD1
size: many
J: TRBJ1-1

CDR3: CASSLGAELYEQYF
DNA: TGTGCCAGCAGTTTAGGGGCCGAGCTCTACGAGCAGTACTTC
V: TRBV25-1
D: -
size: -
J: TRBJ2-7

CDR3: CSATTSYEQYF
DNA: TGCAGTGCTACGACTAGCTACGAGCAGTACTTC
V: TRBV20-1
D: -
size: -
J: TRBJ2-7

CDR3: CASSWSTGNTIYF
DNA: TGTGCCAGTAGTTGGAGTACTGGAAACACCATATATTTT
V: TRBV19
D: -
size: many
J: TRBJ1-3

CDR3: CSVVPGRAPLNTGELFF
DNA: TGCAGCGTTGTTCCGGGACGGGCCCCTCTTAACACCGGGGAGCTGTTTTTT
V: TRBV29-1
D: -
size: -
J: TRBJ2-2

CDR3: CSASRNTDTQYF
DNA: TGCAGCGCATCAAGGAACACAGATACGCAGTATTTT
V: TRBV29-1
D: -
size: many
J: TRBJ2-3

CDR3: CSARQAGGYGYTF
DNA: TGCAGTGCTCGCCAGGCAGGCGGCTATGGCTACACCTTC
V: TRBV20-1
D: -
size: few
J: TRBJ1-2

CDR3: CSLSGTVNEKLFF
DNA: TGCAGCCTATCCGGGACAGTTAATGAAAAACTGTTTTTT
V: TRBV20-1
D: TRBD1
size: once
J: TRBJ1-4

CDR3: CASTSGTSGFQETQYF
DNA: TGTGCCAGCACCTCGGGGACTAGCGGCTTCCAAGAGACCCAGTACTTC
V: TRBV2
D: TRBD2
size: -
J: TRBJ2-5

CDR3: CASSYVESQRSGNTIYF
DNA: TGTGCCAGCAGTTACGTGGAAAGTCAGAGGTCCGGAAACACCATATATTTT
V: TRBV6-6
D: -
size: once
J: TRBJ1-3

CDR3: CASSLGQAGETQYF
DNA: TGTGCCAGCAGCTTAGGACAGGCTGGGGAGACCCAGTACTTC
V: TRBV7-2
D: -
size: many
J: TRBJ2-5

CDR3: CASSLAGASVYF
DNA: TGTGCCAGCAGCTTAGCCGGAGCTTCCGTCTATTTT
V: TRBV7-9
D: -
size: many
J: TRBJ1-3

CDR3: CASSPDPHQPQHF
DNA: TGTGCCAGCAGCCCGGACCCACATCAGCCCCAGCATTTT
V: TRBV7-8
D: -
size: many
J: TRBJ1-5

CDR3: CASSLRGATEQYF
DNA: TGTGCCAGCAGCCTAAGAGGAGCAACCGAGCAGTACTTC
V: TRBV14
D: -
size: many
J: TRBJ2-7

CDR3: CASSYGGPPNEKLFF
DNA: TGTGCCAGCAGTTACGGGGGACCCCCTAATGAAAAACTGTTTTTT
V: TRBV6-5
D: -
size: -
J: TRBJ1-4

CDR3: CASSDRDVANYGYTF
DNA: TGTGCCAGCAGTGACCGGGACGTAGCTAACTATGGCTACACCTTC
V: TRBV25-1
D: -
size: many
J: TRBJ1-2

CDR3: CASSYGDTIYF
DNA: TGTGCCAGCAGTTATGGAGACACCATATATTTT
V: TRBV6-5
D: -
size: -
J: TRBJ1-3

CDR3: CASSQAQGGTYEQYF
DNA: TGCGCCAGCAGCCAAGCCCAGGGGGGAACCTACGAGCAGTACTTC
V: TRBV4-1
D: -
size: few
J: TRBJ2-7

CDR3: CASSETGETYNEQFF
DNA: TGCGCCAGCAGCGAGACAGGGGAGACTTACAATGAGCAGTTCTTC
V: TRBV5-1
D: TRBD1
size: -
J: TRBJ2-1

CDR3: CASSESRRPSSYEQYF
DNA: TGCGCCAGCAGTGAGTCTCGGAGGCCCAGCTCCTACGAGCAGTACTTC
V: TRBV10-2
D: -
size: -
J: TRBJ2-7

CDR3: CASSFGARRYTF
DNA: TGTGCCAGCAGTTTCGGGGCTAGGCGCTACACCTTC
V: TRBV12-3/TRBV12-4
D: -
size: -
J: TRBJ1-2

CDR3: CASSPRVGEGGLGELFF
DNA: TGTGCCAGCAGCCCGAGAGTTGGGGAAGGGGGCCTCGGGGAGCTGTTTTTT
V: TRBV14
D: TRBD1
size: -
J: TRBJ2-2

CDR3: CASSTNTGGEIGNTIYF
DNA: TGCGCCAGCAGCACTAACACAGGGGGCGAAATCGGAAACACCATATATTTT
V: TRBV5-1
D: TRBD1
size: -
J: TRBJ1-3

CDR3: CASSLGRGNNYGYTF
DNA: TGTGCCAGCAGTTTGGGCCGAGGGAATAACTATGGCTACACCTTC
V: TRBV12-3/TRBV12-4
D: -
size: -
J: TRBJ1-2

CDR3: CASSLVGHRDGSSGNTIYF
DNA: TGTGCCAGCAGCTTGGTGGGCCACAGGGACGGGAGCTCTGGAAACACCATATATTTT
V: TRBV5-5
D: -
size: few
J: TRBJ1-3

CDR3: CATSRASGEQYF
DNA: TGTGCCACCAGCAGAGCTTCAGGTGAGCAGTACTTC
V: TRBV15
D: -
size: -
J: TRBJ2-7

CDR3: CATPKGGVELFF
DNA: TGTGCCACCCCAAAGGGCGGTGTGGAGCTGTTTTTT
V: TRBV2
D: -
size: -
J: TRBJ2-2